The 7 T cell receptor beta chains below were found in one sample sequenced in a study of early T cells in non-severe SARS-CoV-2 infection. Using its own MiXCR run on the 5' RACE reads, TCRdb lists one record per CDR3 protein. The sample holds fewer than 85,000 distinct CDR3 sequences, roughly 15% seen once. This specimen consisted of whole blood, obtained at baseline. Receptor source: an adult who was a healthcare worker with PCR-confirmed SARS-CoV-2 infection or an uninfected control (not recorded which).

The V and J genes are TRBV7-6 and TRBJ2-7; D perhaps matches TRBD1 (6 bases). CDR3 length: 16 amino acids. Trimming shortened V by 5 bases and J by 4 bases, and 21 bases separated the two germline ends. From germline, CDR1 is SGHVS and CDR2 FNYEAQ. The CDR3 region is CASSPQSGATLYEQYF. The CDR3 nucleotides read TGTGCCAGCAGCCCACAATCAGGGGCGACGCTGTACGAGCAGTACTTC.

The chain joins TRBV28 to TRBJ2-7, with D possibly matching TRBD2 (6 bases). There are 13 residues in the CDR3. CDR1 and CDR2 (germline): MDHEN, SYDVKM. Trimming removed 1 base at V and 5 bases at J, with 9 bases between. The CDR3 nucleotides are TGTGCCAGCAGTTTATTGGCGGGGCACGAGCAGTACTTC. Amino acid sequence: CASSLLAGHEQYF.

This clonotype was recorded a few times. The rearrangement joins TRBV5-6 to TRBJ2-5, with D possibly matching TRBD2 (6 bases). Germline V lookup: CDR1 SGHDT, CDR2 YYEEEE. This CDR3 region has 14 residues. V lost 6 bases and J lost 0, with 12 bases in between. CDR3 region: CASTRRGYQETQYF. CDR3 bases: TGTGCCAGCACCCGGAGGGGCTACCAAGAGACCCAGTACTTC.

By proportion, this clonotype is medium-sized. The chain joins TRBV18 to TRBJ1-1, with D possibly TRBD1 on 6 matching bases. The CDR3 is made up of 16 amino acids. V dropped 5 bases and J dropped 0 bases, with 16 bases sitting between them. Per germline, CDR1 KGHSH and CDR2 LQKENI. The CDR3 loop reads CASSSDRGGMNTEAFF. As DNA, the CDR3 is TGTGCCAGCTCATCCGATAGAGGGGGTATGAACACTGAAGCTTTCTTT.

The chain links TRBV28 to TRBJ1-6; D unclear. The CDR3 covers 14 residues. The V end lost 2 bases, the J end lost 9 bases, and 11 bases lay between the germline ends. Germline assignment: CDR1 MDHEN and CDR2 SYDVKM. CDR3 in DNA: TGTGCCAGCAGTTTAGATGGTCGGGTTTCACCCCTCCACTTT. Its translation is CASSLDGRVSPLHF.

This clonotype was counted ten times or more. V usage is TRBV20-1 and J usage is TRBJ2-3; D gene uncertain. This CDR3 is 12 amino acids long. Trimming cost V 5 bases and J 5 bases, with 11 bases left between them. In germline, CDR1 is DFQATT, CDR2 SNEGSKA (reference sequence). CDR3 in amino acids: CSADGNEDTQYF. The CDR3 DNA is TGCAGTGCTGATGGGAATGAAGATACGCAGTATTTT.

At least ten counts were recorded for this clonotype. The chain recombines TRBV7-9 with TRBJ2-2; D gene uncertain. Per the germline V gene, CDR1 is SEHNR and CDR2 is FQNEAQ (reference sequence). V was clipped by 1 base and J by 4 bases, with 7 bases between them. The CDR3 contains 14 residues. The chain's CDR3 is CASSLDSSTGELFF. CDR3 in DNA: TGTGCCAGCAGCTTAGACAGCAGCACCGGGGAGCTGTTTTTT.